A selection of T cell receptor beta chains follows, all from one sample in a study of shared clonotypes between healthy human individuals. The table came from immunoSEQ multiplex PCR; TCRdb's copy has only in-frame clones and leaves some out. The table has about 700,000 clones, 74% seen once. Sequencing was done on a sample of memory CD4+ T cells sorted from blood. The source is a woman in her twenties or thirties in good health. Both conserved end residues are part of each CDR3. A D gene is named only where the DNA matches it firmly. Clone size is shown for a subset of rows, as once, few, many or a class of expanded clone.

CDR3 protein: CASSLTSETDTQYF; CDR3 DNA: TGTGCCAGCTCACTGACTAGCGAGACAGATACGCAGTATTTT; J gene: TRBJ2-3; V gene: TRBV18; D gene: TRBD2; CDR3 length: 14; clone size: -
CDR3 protein: CAWSVHETDTQYF; CDR3 DNA: TGTGCCTGGAGTGTACACGAGACAGATACGCAGTATTTT; J gene: TRBJ2-3; V gene: TRBV30; D gene: -; CDR3 length: 13; clone size: -
CDR3 protein: CASSELGIRGNTEAFF; CDR3 DNA: TGTGCCAGCAGTGAACTTGGTATTAGGGGGAACACTGAAGCTTTCTTT; J gene: TRBJ1-1; V gene: TRBV6-1; D gene: -; CDR3 length: 16; clone size: -
CDR3 protein: CASRPGQGGEQYF; CDR3 DNA: TGTGCCAGCAGACCGGGACAGGGAGGCGAGCAGTACTTC; J gene: TRBJ2-7; V gene: TRBV28; D gene: TRBD1; CDR3 length: 13; clone size: -
CDR3 protein: CASSKGSLSGNTIYF; CDR3 DNA: TGTGCCAGCAGTAAAGGTAGCCTCTCTGGAAACACCATATATTTT; J gene: TRBJ1-3; V gene: TRBV6-5; D gene: -; CDR3 length: 15; clone size: once
CDR3 protein: CASSLRGNYGYTF; CDR3 DNA: TGTGCCAGCAGTTTAAGGGGTAACTATGGCTACACCTTC; J gene: TRBJ1-2; V gene: TRBV28; D gene: -; CDR3 length: 13; clone size: -
CDR3 protein: CASSFPGSQGYTF; CDR3 DNA: TGTGCCAGCAGTTTTCCAGGGTCTCAAGGCTACACCTTC; J gene: TRBJ1-2; V gene: TRBV28; D gene: -; CDR3 length: 13; clone size: -
CDR3 protein: CASSLQTSGIGTDTQYF; CDR3 DNA: TGTGCCAGCAGTCTTCAGACCAGCGGGATCGGCACAGATACGCAGTATTTT; J gene: TRBJ2-3; V gene: TRBV7-6; D gene: TRBD2; CDR3 length: 17; clone size: -
CDR3 protein: CASSSRLDRGHNQPQHF; CDR3 DNA: TGTGCCAGCAGTTCCCGTCTTGACAGGGGCCACAATCAGCCCCAGCATTTT; J gene: TRBJ1-5; V gene: TRBV27; D gene: TRBD1; CDR3 length: 17; clone size: -
CDR3 protein: CASSQDLGIMNTEAFF; CDR3 DNA: TGTGCCAGCAGCCAAGATCTGGGCATTATGAACACTGAAGCTTTCTTT; J gene: TRBJ1-1; V gene: TRBV14; D gene: -; CDR3 length: 16; clone size: -
CDR3 protein: CASSPRPNEKLFF; CDR3 DNA: TGTGCCAGCTCACCGAGACCTAATGAAAAACTGTTTTTT; J gene: TRBJ1-4; V gene: TRBV18; D gene: -; CDR3 length: 13; clone size: -
CDR3 protein: CSAGLVSTGELFF; CDR3 DNA: TGCAGCGCCGGACTAGTCTCGACCGGGGAGCTGTTTTTT; J gene: TRBJ2-2; V gene: TRBV29-1; D gene: TRBD2; CDR3 length: 13; clone size: -
CDR3 protein: CASSPPTSYEQYF; CDR3 DNA: TGCGCCAGCAGCCCCCCAACTTCCTACGAGCAGTACTTC; J gene: TRBJ2-7; V gene: TRBV5-1; D gene: -; CDR3 length: 13; clone size: -
CDR3 protein: CASSSSRPAYNEQFF; CDR3 DNA: TGCGCCAGCAGCTCCTCGCGTCCAGCCTACAATGAGCAGTTCTTC; J gene: TRBJ2-1; V gene: TRBV5-1; D gene: -; CDR3 length: 15; clone size: -
CDR3 protein: CASSQVSGELFF; CDR3 DNA: TGTGCCAGCAGCCAAGTTAGCGGGGAGCTGTTTTTT; J gene: TRBJ2-2; V gene: TRBV14; D gene: -; CDR3 length: 12; clone size: -
CDR3 protein: CASSPGRARGAGELFF; CDR3 DNA: TGTGCCAGCAGCCCGGGGCGGGCTAGGGGAGCCGGGGAGCTGTTTTTT; J gene: TRBJ2-2; V gene: TRBV11-2; D gene: -; CDR3 length: 16; clone size: -
CDR3 protein: CASSLLGIGYSNQPQHF; CDR3 DNA: TGTGCCAGCAGCTTGTTAGGGATCGGTTATAGCAATCAGCCCCAGCATTTT; J gene: TRBJ1-5; V gene: TRBV5-8; D gene: -; CDR3 length: 17; clone size: -
CDR3 protein: CASSSPGLAGGLAKNIQYF; CDR3 DNA: TGTGCCAGCAGTTCGCCGGGACTAGCGGGAGGGTTAGCCAAAAACATTCAGTACTTC; J gene: TRBJ2-4; V gene: TRBV28; D gene: TRBD2; CDR3 length: 19; clone size: -
CDR3 protein: CASSWDRAGGSPLHF; CDR3 DNA: TGTGCCAGCAGTTGGGACAGGGCTGGCGGTTCACCCCTCCACTTT; J gene: TRBJ1-6; V gene: TRBV27; D gene: TRBD1; CDR3 length: 15; clone size: -
CDR3 protein: CASSQDRWVPAFF; CDR3 DNA: TGTGCCAGCAGTCAAGACAGGTGGGTTCCAGCTTTCTTT; J gene: TRBJ1-1; V gene: TRBV6-5; D gene: -; CDR3 length: 13; clone size: -
CDR3 protein: CASSSRGLAGGRRADTQYF; CDR3 DNA: TGTGCCAGCAGTTCCCGGGGACTAGCGGGAGGGCGACGGGCAGATACGCAGTATTTT; J gene: TRBJ2-3; V gene: TRBV28; D gene: TRBD2; CDR3 length: 19; clone size: -
CDR3 protein: CASTRNHNEQFF; CDR3 DNA: TGTGCCAGCACAAGGAATCACAATGAGCAGTTCTTC; J gene: TRBJ2-1; V gene: TRBV28; D gene: -; CDR3 length: 12; clone size: -
CDR3 protein: CASSFGTSGEQFF; CDR3 DNA: TGCGCCAGCAGCTTCGGGACTAGCGGTGAGCAGTTCTTC; J gene: TRBJ2-1; V gene: TRBV5-1; D gene: TRBD2; CDR3 length: 13; clone size: -
CDR3 protein: CASNMKWGTDTYEQYF; CDR3 DNA: TGTGCCAGCAACATGAAGTGGGGGACGGATACCTACGAGCAGTACTTC; J gene: TRBJ2-7; V gene: TRBV2; D gene: -; CDR3 length: 16; clone size: -
CDR3 protein: CASSQDPTGPRGQPQHF; CDR3 DNA: TGCGCCAGCAGCCAAGATCCGACGGGGCCTAGGGGTCAGCCCCAGCATTTT; J gene: TRBJ1-5; V gene: TRBV4-1; D gene: -; CDR3 length: 17; clone size: few
CDR3 protein: CASSGRLADTYEQYF; CDR3 DNA: TGTGCCAGCAGTGGAAGACTAGCGGACACATACGAGCAGTACTTC; J gene: TRBJ2-7; V gene: TRBV6-1; D gene: TRBD2; CDR3 length: 15; clone size: -
CDR3 protein: CASRNSLSNQPQHF; CDR3 DNA: TGTGCCAGCAGGAACAGCCTTAGCAATCAGCCCCAGCATTTT; J gene: TRBJ1-5; V gene: TRBV6-1; D gene: -; CDR3 length: 14; clone size: many
CDR3 protein: CASISFGEQYF; CDR3 DNA: TGTGCCAGCATCTCGTTTGGCGAGCAGTACTTC; J gene: TRBJ2-7; V gene: TRBV27; D gene: -; CDR3 length: 11; clone size: few
CDR3 protein: CASSLQGPSYEQYF; CDR3 DNA: TGTGCCAGCAGCTTACAGGGTCCGTCCTACGAGCAGTACTTC; J gene: TRBJ2-7; V gene: TRBV7-6; D gene: -; CDR3 length: 14; clone size: -
CDR3 protein: CASSHRTSGEQFF; CDR3 DNA: TGCGCCAGCAGCCATCGGACTAGCGGAGAGCAGTTCTTC; J gene: TRBJ2-1; V gene: TRBV4-1; D gene: TRBD2; CDR3 length: 13; clone size: -
CDR3 protein: CASSSRLAGGSSYNEQFF; CDR3 DNA: TGTGCCAGCAGCTCAAGACTAGCGGGAGGGAGCTCCTACAATGAGCAGTTCTTC; J gene: TRBJ2-1; V gene: TRBV7-9; D gene: TRBD2; CDR3 length: 18; clone size: -
CDR3 protein: CASSPDSNYGYTF; CDR3 DNA: TGCGCCAGCAGCCCGGACAGTAACTATGGCTACACCTTC; J gene: TRBJ1-2; V gene: TRBV5-1; D gene: -; CDR3 length: 13; clone size: -
CDR3 protein: CAYGTINTGELFF; CDR3 DNA: TGTGCCTACGGGACTATTAACACCGGGGAGCTGTTTTTT; J gene: TRBJ2-2; V gene: TRBV30; D gene: TRBD2; CDR3 length: 13; clone size: -
CDR3 protein: CASRIIGTGGWHTEAFF; CDR3 DNA: TGTGCAAGTCGCATAATCGGGACAGGGGGCTGGCACACTGAAGCTTTCTTT; J gene: TRBJ1-1; V gene: TRBV12-2; D gene: -; CDR3 length: 17; clone size: -
CDR3 protein: CASSLMGQGTGETQYF; CDR3 DNA: TGCGCCAGCAGCTTGATGGGACAGGGGACGGGGGAGACCCAGTACTTC; J gene: TRBJ2-5; V gene: TRBV5-1; D gene: TRBD1; CDR3 length: 16; clone size: -
CDR3 protein: CASSREGQPQHF; CDR3 DNA: TGTGCCAGTAGTAGAGAGGGTCAGCCCCAGCATTTT; J gene: TRBJ1-5; V gene: TRBV19; D gene: -; CDR3 length: 12; clone size: -
CDR3 protein: CASSLISGVFTDTQYF; CDR3 DNA: TGCGCCAGCAGCTTGATTTCGGGGGTTTTTACAGATACGCAGTATTTT; J gene: TRBJ2-3; V gene: TRBV5-1; D gene: -; CDR3 length: 16; clone size: few
CDR3 protein: CASSSGGGSIGEQFF; CDR3 DNA: TGTGCCAGCAGTTCCGGCGGCGGGTCGATCGGTGAGCAGTTCTTC; J gene: TRBJ2-1; V gene: TRBV6-5; D gene: -; CDR3 length: 15; clone size: medium-sized